Below, one T cell receptor beta chain is given with its context. CDR3 length equals 14 residues. V lost 5 bases and J lost 2; bases outside the gene matches: 3. Germline CDR1 is SEHNR and CDR2 is FQNEAQ (reference sequence). This specimen belongs to a study of blood T cell repertoires in COVID-19. Study details: Sites across the United States, Italy and Spain contributed samples from acute and convalescent COVID-19.

Clones were sequenced by immunoSEQ multiplex PCR, and TCRdb holds only the in-frame ones, with some missing. Found here are a few hundred thousand clones, 75% to 85% of them singletons; the top ten hold about 2%. Sequencing was done on a sample of peripheral blood. The chain joins TRBV7-9 to TRBJ2-4; 7 bases agree with TRBD1. This receptor was taken from a man aged 35-49 years who had recovered from COVID-19. The CDR3 coding sequence is TGTGCCAGCAGCCCGACAGGGTCCAAAAACATTCAGTACTTC. Translation: CASSPTGSKNIQYF.